What follows are 12 T cell receptor beta chains derived from one specimen sequenced in a study of blood T cell repertoires in COVID-19. Sequencing used immunoSEQ multiplex PCR; TCRdb keeps in-frame clones, though not all of them. The repertoire holds 250,000 or so clones, with almost 90% as singletons. The sequenced material came from peripheral blood. Source of these receptors: a woman aged 55-69 years with COVID-19, enrolled during active disease.

This sequence joins TRBV6-5 and TRBJ1-1; tentative D call: TRBD1 (6 bases). The CDR3 length is 14 residues. Germline CDR1 MNHEY, CDR2 SVGAGI. Trimming pared 6 bases from V and 1 base from J, leaving 12 bases between. The CDR3 DNA sequence: TGTGCCAGCAGCTACAGGGACACGAACACTGAAGCTTTCTTT. As protein: CASSYRDTNTEAFF.

The V gene is TRBV5-1, the J gene TRBJ1-3; no definite D call. Germline CDR1 and CDR2: SGHRS and YFSETQ. V was cut by 0 bases and J by 4 bases, with 8 bases left in between. This CDR3 comprises 14 residues. CDR3 in DNA: TGCGCCAGCAGCTTGGATGGCAGAGGAAACACCATATATTTT. Its translation is CASSLDGRGNTIYF.

The genes are TRBV4-2 and TRBJ1-3; TRBD1 matches 9 bases. Germline CDR1 and CDR2: LGHNA and YNFKEQ. The CDR3 is made up of 16 amino acids. The J segment lost 3 bases and the V segment lost 2 bases, leaving 5 bases of the junction unmatched. CDR3 bases: TGTGCCAGCAGCCAATCGGGACAGGGAATTGGAAACACCATATATTTT. Protein sequence: CASSQSGQGIGNTIYF.

This clone was detected only once. This chain uses TRBV24-1 with TRBJ1-1; D not certain. The CDR3 is 16 residues long. Trimming shortened V by 0 bases and J by 3 bases, and 13 bases separated the two germline ends. Germline V gene sequence: CDR1 KGHDR, CDR2 SFDVKD. CDR3 nucleotide sequence: TGTGCCACCAGTGATTTGGTCGGAGGCACCGACACTGAAGCTTTCTTT. It yields the protein CATSDLVGGTDTEAFF.

The chain recombines TRBV2 with TRBJ1-1, with D unresolved. V was clipped by 7 bases and J by 0 bases, with 9 bases between them. The germline V gene encodes CDR1 SNHLY and CDR2 FYNNEI. The CDR3 is made up of 13 amino acids. In DNA form, the CDR3 reads TGTGCCAGCAAGCGGGGTATGAACACTGAAGCTTTCTTT. Encoded protein: CASKRGMNTEAFF. The whole variable domain, filled in from reference TRBV2 and TRBJ1-1, reads EPEVTQTPSHQVTQMGQEVILRCVPISNHLYFYWYRQILGQKVEFLVSFYNNEISEKSEIFDDQFSVERPDGSNFTLKIRSTKLEDSAMYFCASKRGMNTEAFFGQGTRLTVV.

This rearrangement joins TRBV6-5 to TRBJ1-4; D possibly corresponds to TRBD1 (6 bases). The CDR3 spans 13 residues. Germline CDR1 is MNHEY and CDR2 is SVGAGI. The V and J ends lost 6 bases and 4 bases respectively, with 9 bases between them. CDR3 in amino acids: CASSRTDNEKLFF. The CDR3, as DNA: TGTGCCAGCAGCCGGACAGATAATGAAAAACTGTTTTTT.

This chain uses TRBV14 with TRBJ2-7; D unresolved. Germline loops: CDR1 SGHDN, CDR2 FVKESK. The ends were cut back, 1 base at V and 1 base at J, with 8 bases in the middle. This CDR3 has 14 amino acids. CDR3: CASSQVRGSYEQYF. Written as DNA, the CDR3 is TGTGCCAGCAGCCAAGTACGCGGTTCCTACGAGCAGTACTTC.

The V and J genes are TRBV6-1 and TRBJ2-1; tentatively, D is TRBD1 (5 bases). Germline CDR1 and CDR2: MNHNS and SASEGT. Deletions cut 3 bases from V and 10 bases from J, with 13 bases between. This CDR3 has 13 amino acids. The CDR3 nucleotides are TGTGCCAGCAGTGACCAGGGCTTGGGGGAGCAGTTCTTC. Its protein is CASSDQGLGEQFF.

The rearrangement uses TRBV7-2 and TRBJ2-6; TRBD1 agrees at 7 bases. CDR1 and CDR2 from the germline V gene are SGHTA and FQGNSA. There are 16 residues in the CDR3. With V trimmed by 5 bases and J by 2 bases, 6 bases remained unmatched. The CDR3 region is CASSTLTGTGANVLTF. The CDR3, as DNA: TGTGCCAGCAGCACCCTGACAGGGACTGGGGCCAACGTCCTGACTTTC.

The chain uses TRBV19 and TRBJ1-1; the match to TRBD1 covers 7 bases. Germline values: CDR1 LNHDA, CDR2 SQIVND (reference sequence). The CDR3 runs to 16 residues. Trimming took 5 bases from V and 4 from J; bases not matched to a gene: 13. CDR3 residues: CASSFRQGSSSTEAFF. The CDR3 DNA is TGTGCCAGTAGTTTTAGACAGGGATCGTCATCCACTGAAGCTTTCTTT.

The CDR3 coding sequence is TGTGCCAGCAGCCCTATTGGGAGCTCTGGAAACACCATATATTTT. This codes for CASSPIGSSGNTIYF. V and J are TRBV4-2 and TRBJ1-3, with D hard to call. V was clipped by 4 bases and J by 0 bases, with 10 bases between them. Germline V gives CDR1 LGHNA, CDR2 YNFKEQ. The CDR3 consists of 15 residues.

CDR3 DNA: TGTGCCAGCACCGAGACAGGGTACTATGGCTACACCTTC. Its translation: CASTETGYYGYTF. This chain links TRBV12-3 or TRBV12-4 with TRBJ1-2; TRBD1 agrees at 7 bases. Unmatched junction bases numbered 5, after V lost 7 bases and J lost 3 bases. The CDR3 is 13 amino acids.